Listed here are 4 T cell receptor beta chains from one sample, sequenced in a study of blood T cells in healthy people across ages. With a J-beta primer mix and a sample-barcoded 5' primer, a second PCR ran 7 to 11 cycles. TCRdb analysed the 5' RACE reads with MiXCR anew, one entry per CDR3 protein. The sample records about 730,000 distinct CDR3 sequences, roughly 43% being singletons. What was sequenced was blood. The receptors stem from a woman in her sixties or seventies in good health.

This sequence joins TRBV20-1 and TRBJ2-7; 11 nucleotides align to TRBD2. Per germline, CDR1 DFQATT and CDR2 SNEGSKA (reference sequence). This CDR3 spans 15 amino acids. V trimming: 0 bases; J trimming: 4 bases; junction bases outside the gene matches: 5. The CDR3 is CSARDLSSGRYEQYF. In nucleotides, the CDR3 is TGCAGTGCTAGAGATCTCTCTAGCGGGAGGTACGAGCAGTACTTC.

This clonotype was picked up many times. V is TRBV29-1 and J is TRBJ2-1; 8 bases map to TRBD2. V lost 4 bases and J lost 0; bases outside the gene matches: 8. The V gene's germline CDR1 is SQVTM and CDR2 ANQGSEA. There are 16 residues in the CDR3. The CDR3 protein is CSVALSGRASYNEQFF. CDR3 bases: TGCAGCGTTGCCCTATCCGGGAGGGCCTCCTACAATGAGCAGTTCTTC.

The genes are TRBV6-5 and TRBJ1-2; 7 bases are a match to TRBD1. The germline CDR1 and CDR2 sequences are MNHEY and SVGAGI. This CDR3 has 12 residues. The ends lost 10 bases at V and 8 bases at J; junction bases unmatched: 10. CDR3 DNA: TGTGCCACTTCGGTGGGACAGTTGGGCTACACCTTC. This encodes CATSVGQLGYTF.

CDR3 coding DNA: TGTGCCTGGAGTGTGAGGGAGAGCTACGAGCAGTACTTC. It codes for CAWSVRESYEQYF. The V and J genes are TRBV4-2 and TRBJ2-7; tentative D call: TRBD2 (5 bases). V lost 11 bases to trimming and J lost 3 bases, with 17 bases between them. This CDR3 is built from 13 residues. Germline V gene sequence: CDR1 LGHNA, CDR2 YNFKEQ.